The T cell receptor beta chain described here comes from a study of yellow fever vaccine responses in identical twins. Notes on the study in general: Twins' vaccine T cell responses were reported to seem partly convergent and partly personalized.

Per germline, CDR1 LGHNA and CDR2 YNFKEQ. J was trimmed by 2 bases and V by 4 bases; bases with no gene match: 7. The CDR3 extends over 15 amino acids. One entry per CDR3 protein results from TCRdb running MiXCR on the RT-PCR reads. The sample has some 9,900 distinct CDR3 sequences, around four fifths seen once; the top ten hold 2% to 2.5%. Remarks on this clonotype: The antigen remains unidentified.

This chain uses TRBV4-2 with TRBJ2-5; TRBD2 aligns across 7 bases. The sequenced sample was T cells from blood (PBMCs), unsorted or a sorted subset (not recorded which), obtained before or after yellow fever vaccination (not recorded which). The clonotype was recovered from a woman aged 18-29 years who received the yellow fever vaccine. CDR3 DNA sequence: TGTGCCAGCAGCCTCGGACTAGAAAGACAAGAGACCCAGTACTTC. This sequence encodes CASSLGLERQETQYF.